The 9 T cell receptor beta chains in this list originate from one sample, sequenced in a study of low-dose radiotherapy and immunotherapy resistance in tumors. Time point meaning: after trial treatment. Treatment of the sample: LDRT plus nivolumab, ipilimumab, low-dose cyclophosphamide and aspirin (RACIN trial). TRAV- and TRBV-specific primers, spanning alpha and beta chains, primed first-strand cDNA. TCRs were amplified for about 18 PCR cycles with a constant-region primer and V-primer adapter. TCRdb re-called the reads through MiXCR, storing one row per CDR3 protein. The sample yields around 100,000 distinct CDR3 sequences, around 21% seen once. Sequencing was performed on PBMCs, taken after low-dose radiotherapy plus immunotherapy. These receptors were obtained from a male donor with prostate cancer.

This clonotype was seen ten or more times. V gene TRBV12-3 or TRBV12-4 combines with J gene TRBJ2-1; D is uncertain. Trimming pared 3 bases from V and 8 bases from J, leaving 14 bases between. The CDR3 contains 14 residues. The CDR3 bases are TGTGCCAGCAGTTTTTCCGGCCAGTCAGATGAGCAGTTCTTC. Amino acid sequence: CASSFSGQSDEQFF.

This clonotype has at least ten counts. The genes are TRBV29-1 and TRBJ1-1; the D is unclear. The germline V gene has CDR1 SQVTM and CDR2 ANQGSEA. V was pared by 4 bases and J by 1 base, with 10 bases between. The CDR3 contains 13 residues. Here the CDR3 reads CSVVISGNTEAFF. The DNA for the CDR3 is TGCAGCGTTGTAATCTCAGGGAACACTGAAGCTTTCTTT.

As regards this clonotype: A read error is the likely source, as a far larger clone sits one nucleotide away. CDR3 protein: CASRGGGVKSTDPQYF. The DNA for the CDR3 is TGTGCCAGCAGGGGCGGAGGGGTTAAAAGCACAGATCCGCAGTATTTT. This sequence joins TRBV27 and TRBJ2-3, with D possibly matching TRBD2 (6 bases). The CDR3 loop spans 16 amino acids. The germline V gene has CDR1 MNHEY and CDR2 SMNVEV (reference sequence).

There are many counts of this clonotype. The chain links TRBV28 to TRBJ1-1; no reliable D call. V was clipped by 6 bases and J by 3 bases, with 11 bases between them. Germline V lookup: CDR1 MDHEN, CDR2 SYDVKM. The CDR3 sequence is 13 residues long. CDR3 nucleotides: TGTGCCAGCAGATGGGCGGCCGACACTGAAGCTTTCTTT. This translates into CASRWAADTEAFF.

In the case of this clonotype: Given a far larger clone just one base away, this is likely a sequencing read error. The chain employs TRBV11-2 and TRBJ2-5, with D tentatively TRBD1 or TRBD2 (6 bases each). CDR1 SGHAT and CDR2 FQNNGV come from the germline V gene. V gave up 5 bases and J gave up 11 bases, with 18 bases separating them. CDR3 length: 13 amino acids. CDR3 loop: CASSPQGRYEQYF. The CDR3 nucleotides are TGTGCCAGCAGCCCGCAGGGGAGGTATGAGCAGTACTTC.

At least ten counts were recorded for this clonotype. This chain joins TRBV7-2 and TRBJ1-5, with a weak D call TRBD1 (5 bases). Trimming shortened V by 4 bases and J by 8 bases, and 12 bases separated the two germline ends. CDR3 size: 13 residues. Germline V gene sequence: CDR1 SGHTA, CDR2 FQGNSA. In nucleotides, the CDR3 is TGTGCCAGCAGCTCGGGACGGGCTGAGCCCCAGCATTTT. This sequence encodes CASSSGRAEPQHF.

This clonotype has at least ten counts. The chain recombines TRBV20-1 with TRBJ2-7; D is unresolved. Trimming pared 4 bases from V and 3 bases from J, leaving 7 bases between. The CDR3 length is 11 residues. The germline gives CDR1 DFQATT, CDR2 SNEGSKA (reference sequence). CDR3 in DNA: TGCAGTGCTACCGGAAACTACGAGCAGTACTTC. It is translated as CSATGNYEQYF.

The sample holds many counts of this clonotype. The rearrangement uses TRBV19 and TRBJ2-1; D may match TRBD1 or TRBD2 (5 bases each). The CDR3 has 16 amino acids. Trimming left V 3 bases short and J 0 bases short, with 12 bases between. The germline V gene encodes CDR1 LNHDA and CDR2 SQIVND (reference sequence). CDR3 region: CASSIRGWGSYNEQFF. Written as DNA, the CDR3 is TGTGCCAGTAGTATCCGGGGCTGGGGCTCCTACAATGAGCAGTTCTTC.

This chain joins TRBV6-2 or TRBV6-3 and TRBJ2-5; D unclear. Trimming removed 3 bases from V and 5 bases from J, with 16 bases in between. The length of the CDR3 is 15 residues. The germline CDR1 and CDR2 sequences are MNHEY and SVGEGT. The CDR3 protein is CASSYSGNPEETQYF. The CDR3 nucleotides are TGTGCCAGCAGTTATTCCGGCAACCCGGAGGAGACCCAGTACTTC.